This T cell receptor (beta chain) was captured by sequencing in a study of Ad26.COV2.S vaccination and SARS-CoV-2 variants (dated by TCRdb to the early 2020s). Describing the broader study: Sequencing of the TCRbeta repertoire served to evaluate the specificity and breadth of SARS-CoV-2-reactive T cell receptors following Ad26.COV2.S vaccination. The TCR-sequenced set comprised approximately 30 samples: around 20 Ad26.COV2.S vaccine recipients, 5 placebo recipients and 8 SARS-CoV-2 convalescent individuals. The paper as a whole reports these results and caveats: Vaccine and placebo recipients had comparable non-spike TCR breadth, which fits with the vaccine containing only spike. Higher spike-specific TCR breadth was observed in Ad26.COV2.S recipients than in placebo recipients (P = 0.0014). After vaccination, spike-specific CD8+ and CD4+ T cell responses were reported to show substantial breadth. It was noted by the authors that total T cell responses may have been underestimated by the TCR breadth and depth analyses.

The immunoSEQ Assay was the method used to sequence TCRbeta CDR3 regions. After extraction, genomic DNA underwent amplification by bias-controlled multiplex PCR, followed by high-throughput sequencing. The paper's processing steps were these. To quantify the absolute abundance of every unique TCRbeta CDR3 region, sequences were collapsed and filtered. T cell fraction was estimated by normalization of TCRbeta template counts to usable DNA, with usable DNA being measured through amplification of reference genes present in all nucleated cells. Repertoire TCRs were annotated as SARS-CoV-2-specific by exact matching of V gene, CDR3 amino acid sequence and J gene to a known reactive TCR set. The reference SARS-CoV-2 TCR set was obtained from MIRA and was filtered for enrichment in COVID-19-positive ImmuneCODE repertoires, whereby public or cross-reactive TCRs were removed. Drawing on the MIRA antigens, annotated TCRs were analysed further at the level of specific ORF or position within ORF. Breadth was defined as annotated unique rearrangements over total unique productive rearrangements; depth was the summed frequency of those rearrangements. Two-sided Wilcoxon rank-sum tests were applied when comparing TCR breadth between groups. TCRdb's version of the immuneACCESS table is confined to in-frame rearrangements and falls short of the full clone set. An unresolved V gene accounts for under half of the shortfall where checked; the remainder is of unknown origin. That table furnishes V, J and clone size, whereas the DNA furnished D and trimming. The sample table lists about 350,000 clones, under 95% of them with a count of one. In total, the top ten clones hold 3% to 5% of the sample.

CDR1 and CDR2, per the germline V gene, are MNHEY and SVGAGI. The CDR3, cysteine through phenylalanine, is 14 amino acids long. Solely the CDR3 DNA is kept, with 42 bases framed from the first base. Trimming takes 7 bases from V and 2 bases from J, and the germline ends sit 13 bases apart. Reading the label with the study, this specimen's time point is: individuals recovered from natural SARS-CoV-2 infection. Turning to this clone: It lacks a known antigen. No base-level quality is on record; no much larger clone is a single base apart.

This sample comprised peripheral blood, obtained after recovery from COVID-19. The source is a human donor who had recovered from COVID-19. The sequence is built from TRBV6-5 and TRBJ2-3; confidence is insufficient to name the D gene. At the DNA level, the sequence is TGTGCCAGCACCCAGTCCTTTACCACAGATACGCAGTATTTT. It translates to CASTQSFTTDTQYF.